The 30 T cell receptor beta chains below were found in one sample sequenced in a study of Ad26.COV2.S vaccination and SARS-CoV-2 variants. Noted treatment: some 20 received Ad26.COV2.S at low or high dose, single or two shots; 5 received placebo; per-sample allocation not given. After the first vaccine or placebo injection, samples were drawn on day 63. TCRdb's copy holds only in-frame clones and misses some; the assay was immunoSEQ multiplex PCR. The sample has roughly 500,000 clones; 85% to 90% are singletons. The sequences come from peripheral blood, collected in a trial of Ad26.COV2.S vaccine versus placebo. Receptors were obtained from a person aged 18-65 years who received the Ad26.COV2.S COVID-19 vaccine or a placebo.

The chain carries TRBV5-1 and TRBJ2-7; TRBD2 is a possible D gene (6 bases). This CDR3 is 16 amino acids long. Germline V gene data show CDR1 as SGHRS and CDR2 as YFSETQ. V shed 0 bases and J shed 2 bases, with 15 bases lying between them. In DNA form, the CDR3 reads TGCGCCAGCAGCTTGGCCGTTCGCGGGGTGGCCTACGAGCAGTACTTC. Protein: CASSLAVRGVAYEQYF.

Note on this clone: Additional DNA sequences in this sample encode the identical CDR3. V is TRBV5-1 and J is TRBJ1-4; D unclear. Per germline, CDR1 SGHRS and CDR2 YFSETQ. Deletions cut 2 bases from V and 5 bases from J, with 7 bases between. The CDR3 contains 13 residues. The CDR3 coding sequence is TGCGCCAGCAGCTTAGATGGCAATGAAAAACTGTTTTTT. Translation: CASSLDGNEKLFF.

In DNA, the CDR3 is TGTGCCAGCAGCCATATAACCGAAAATCACCTAGCCAAAAACATTCAGTACTTC. It encodes CASSHITENHLAKNIQYF. The chain links TRBV3-1 (or the pseudogene TRBV3-2) to TRBJ2-4, with D uncertain. V lost 3 bases and J 0 bases, leaving 18 bases between the germline ends. This CDR3 region has 18 residues. Germline CDR1 reads LGHDT; CDR2 reads YNNKEL (reference sequence).

The chain combines TRBV5-1 with TRBJ2-5; tentatively, D is TRBD2 (5 bases). Trimming took 2 bases from V and 4 from J, leaving 21 bases between them. Germline CDR1 and CDR2: SGHRS and YFSETQ. This CDR3 contains 17 residues. In nucleotides, the CDR3 is TGCGCCAGCAGCTTTGCCGGGAACGGGCTTGAGGGAGAGACCCAGTACTTC. This encodes CASSFAGNGLEGETQYF.

This clone showed up just once. This chain links TRBV28 with TRBJ1-5, with D tentatively TRBD1 (6 bases). The germline V and J ends were trimmed by 3 bases and 4 bases, with 13 bases remaining between them. Germline CDR1 reads MDHEN; CDR2 reads SYDVKM. There are 15 residues in the CDR3. In nucleotides, the CDR3 is TGTGCCAGCAGTTTTGCCGACAGGCCTAATCAGCCCCAGCATTTT. Residues: CASSFADRPNQPQHF.

This chain connects TRBV5-3 to TRBJ1-2; D remains unclear. TRBV5-3 is flagged as an ORF with uncertain function. This CDR3 has 14 amino acids. V gave up 5 bases and J gave up 8 bases, with 19 bases separating them. The CDR3 loop reads CARSPGRCSCGYTF. In DNA form, the CDR3 reads TGTGCCAGAAGTCCTGGACGGTGTAGTTGCGGCTACACCTTC.

J is TRBJ2-5 and V is TRBV21-1; the table's TRBD2 call for D was not verified on the DNA. TRBV21-1 constitutes a pseudogene. The CDR3 contains 13 residues. The CDR3 DNA is TGTGCCAGCAGCAACCGGAGGGGAGAGACCCAGTACTTC. Protein sequence: CASSNRRGETQYF.

The J gene is TRBJ2-5, the V gene TRBV10-3; 9 bases line up with TRBD2. The CDR3 consists of 19 residues. J was trimmed by 3 bases and V by 6 bases; bases with no gene match: 20. Germline V gene lookup returns CDR1 ENHRY and CDR2 SYGVKD. The CDR3 reads CAISLGLTSGATPEETQYF. Written as DNA, the CDR3 is TGTGCCATCAGCTTGGGCCTGACTAGCGGCGCGACCCCAGAAGAGACCCAGTACTTC.

This clone appeared a few times. The rearrangement joins TRBV7-9 to TRBJ1-5, with TRBD1 as a possible D gene (5 bases). CDR1 is SEHNR, CDR2 FQNEAQ, per germline (reference sequence). The CDR3 sequence is 16 residues long. Trimming left V 4 bases short and J 7 bases short, with 20 bases between. CDR3 sequence: CASSSPGRGGIQPQHF. In nucleotides, the CDR3 is TGTGCCAGCAGCTCCCCGGGGCGGGGGGGTATACAGCCCCAGCATTTT.

This clone was recorded only once. This chain uses TRBV3-1 (or the pseudogene TRBV3-2) with TRBJ1-2; D unresolved. This CDR3 has 12 residues. Germline CDR1 and CDR2: LGHDT and YNNKEL (reference sequence). The V end was cut by 2 bases, the J end by 8 bases, with 9 bases between. This chain's CDR3 is CASSQLTGGYTF. CDR3 coding DNA: TGTGCCAGCAGCCAATTGACCGGAGGCTACACCTTC.

V usage is TRBV28 and J usage is TRBJ1-1, with unresolved D. Between the trimmed V and J ends, which lost 2 bases and 2 bases, there was a span of 6 bases. CDR3 size: 13 residues. Germline lookup yields CDR1 MDHEN and CDR2 SYDVKM. The CDR3 coding sequence is TGTGCCAGCAGTTTAAACTCAAACACTGAAGCTTTCTTT. Translating it yields CASSLNSNTEAFF. Based on the CDR3 plus reference TRBV28 and TRBJ1-1, the full variable domain is DVKVTQSSRYLVKRTGEKVFLECVQDMDHENMFWYRQDPGLGLRLIYFSYDVKMKEKGDIPEGYSVSREKKERFSLILESASTNQTSMYLCASSLNSNTEAFFGQGTRLTVV.

This clone was seen just once. The V call is TRBV4-3, the J call TRBJ2-5, with D tentatively TRBD1 (6 bases). The germline CDR1 and CDR2 sequences are LGHNA and YSLEER. This CDR3 has 13 amino acids. V shed 5 bases and J shed 5 bases, with 12 bases lying between them. The CDR3 loop is CASSSQGIETQYF. The CDR3 nucleotides read TGCGCCAGCAGCTCTCAGGGGATCGAGACCCAGTACTTC.

The chain combines TRBV11-1 with TRBJ2-5; 7 nucleotides line up with TRBD2. The V segment lost 3 bases and the J segment 2 bases; nucleotides outside the gene matches: 0. Looked up from germline, CDR1 is SGHAT and CDR2 is FQDESV (reference sequence). This CDR3 contains 13 residues. The CDR3 DNA reads as TGTGCCAGCAGCTTGGGGGGGCAAGAGACCCAGTACTTC. As protein: CASSLGGQETQYF.

The chain carries TRBV7-6 and TRBJ1-6; no definite D call. The CDR3 is made up of 14 amino acids. Germline assignment: CDR1 SGHVS and CDR2 FNYEAQ. V shed 5 bases and J shed 6 bases, with 11 bases lying between them. CDR3: CASSPPNSNSPLHF. The CDR3 region has the DNA TGTGCCAGCAGCCCGCCAAATTCTAATTCACCCCTCCACTTT. The full variable domain, in which reference TRBV7-6 and TRBJ1-6 provide the parts outside the CDR3, is GAGVSQSPRYKVTKRGQDVALRCDPISGHVSLYWYRQALGQGPEFLTYFNYEAQQDKSGLPNDRFSAERPEGSISTLTIQRTEQRDSAMYRCASSPPNSNSPLHFGNGTRLTVT.

The V and J genes are TRBV5-4 and TRBJ2-1, with TRBD2 matching 16 bases. CDR1 SGHNT and CDR2 YYREEE come from the germline V gene (reference sequence). The CDR3 totals 15 residues. Germline trimming cut 4 bases from V and 8 bases from J; bases unmatched to any gene: 3. CDR3 coding DNA: TGTGCCAGCAGCGGGACTAGCGGGAGGGCGGATGAGCAGTTCTTC. It translates to CASSGTSGRADEQFF.

V is TRBV6-2 or TRBV6-3 and J is TRBJ1-2; TRBD1 aligns across 8 bases. The CDR3 runs to 14 residues. The germline CDR1 and CDR2 sequences are MNHEY and SVGEGT. V lost 6 bases and J lost 8; bases outside the gene matches: 11. Here the CDR3 DNA reads TGTGCCAGCAGCCCCTCCGGACAGGGCGGAGGCTACACCTTC. Translation: CASSPSGQGGGYTF.

The V call is TRBV5-4, the J call TRBJ1-2; D gene uncertain. The germline V gene has CDR1 SGHNT and CDR2 YYREEE (reference sequence). The V end lost 2 bases, the J end lost 4 bases, and 6 bases lay between the germline ends. The CDR3 covers 12 residues. The CDR3 loop reads CASSFQSYGYTF. The CDR3 region has the DNA TGTGCCAGCAGCTTTCAAAGCTATGGCTACACCTTC.

This rearrangement joins TRBV4-1 to TRBJ1-6; D is undetermined. Per germline, CDR1 MGHRA and CDR2 YSYEKL. This CDR3 comprises 18 residues. Deletions cut 0 bases from V and 0 bases from J, with 12 bases between. The CDR3 region is CASSQDLIASSYNSPLHF. CDR3 DNA sequence: TGCGCCAGCAGCCAAGATTTAATTGCCAGCTCCTATAATTCACCCCTCCACTTT.

The chain couples TRBV19 to TRBJ2-5, with TRBD2 identical over 9 bases. This CDR3 spans 18 amino acids. Germline V gene sequence: CDR1 LNHDA, CDR2 SQIVND (reference sequence). V lost 3 bases and J lost 2; bases outside the gene matches: 13. The DNA for the CDR3 is TGTGCCAGTAGTATCCGGACTAAGGTAGCGGGAGCTCAAGAGACCCAGTACTTC. It yields the protein CASSIRTKVAGAQETQYF.

Written as DNA, the CDR3 is TGCGCCAGCAGCCAAGAGGAGGGCCGGACCACTGGCTACACCTTC. Its translation: CASSQEEGRTTGYTF. The V gene is TRBV4-1, the J gene TRBJ1-2; no clear D gene. The CDR3 runs 15 residues. Germline-derived CDR1 and CDR2 are MGHRA and YSYEKL. The V end was cut by 0 bases, the J end by 7 bases, with 15 bases between.

This clone was found once. The rearrangement links TRBV21-1 to TRBJ2-2; TRBD2, the table's D call, was not compared with the DNA. TRBV21-1 is marked as a pseudogene. The CDR3 loop spans 16 amino acids. CDR3 coding DNA: TGTGCCAGCAGCAAAAAAGGGGAGGTGTCCACCGGGGAGCTGTTTTTT. It encodes CASSKKGEVSTGELFF.

The V call is TRBV5-4, the J call TRBJ2-5; D may be TRBD2 (6 bases). Trimming took 0 bases from V and 5 from J, leaving 14 bases between them. Per the germline V gene, CDR1 is SGHNT and CDR2 is YYREEE (reference sequence). This CDR3 spans 15 amino acids. This chain's CDR3 is CASSLGTTSGETQYF. CDR3 in DNA: TGTGCCAGCAGCTTGGGGACTACGTCAGGGGAGACCCAGTACTTC.

V is TRBV28 and J is TRBJ1-2; a possible D gene is TRBD1 (5 bases). The V end was cut by 7 bases, the J end by 7 bases, with 10 bases between. The CDR3 has 11 residues. In germline, CDR1 is MDHEN, CDR2 SYDVKM. The CDR3 DNA is TGTGCCAGCAATGACAGCGGTGGCTACACCTTC. Amino acids: CASNDSGGYTF.

Only a few counts were recorded for this clone. J is TRBJ1-3 and V is TRBV6-5; D is undetermined. There are 14 residues in the CDR3. Germline V gives CDR1 MNHEY, CDR2 SVGAGI. V was clipped by 4 bases and J by 2 bases, with 9 bases between them. DNA of the CDR3: TGTGCCAGCAGTTTTGGGAGACCTGGAAACACCATATATTTT. Encoded protein: CASSFGRPGNTIYF.

This rearrangement joins TRBV4-2 to TRBJ2-2, with TRBD2 identical over 8 bases. The CDR3 has 16 residues. Germline V gene data show CDR1 as LGHNA and CDR2 as YNFKEQ. J lost 5 bases, V lost 0 bases, and 5 bases had no gene match. CDR3 DNA sequence: TGTGCCAGCAGCCAAGAATCGGGGGGGTATACCGGGGAGCTGTTTTTT. Translation: CASSQESGGYTGELFF.

The V gene is TRBV7-3, the J gene TRBJ2-1; TRBD2 matches at 8 bases. The CDR3 spans 16 residues. Germline CDR1 is SGHTA and CDR2 is FQGTGA. The V gene end was trimmed by 4 bases and the J gene end by 3 bases; junction bases not matched to a gene: 8. Here the CDR3 reads CASSSGAGGVYNEQFF. The CDR3 DNA is TGTGCCAGCAGCTCTGGGGCGGGAGGTGTCTACAATGAGCAGTTCTTC.

Here the CDR3 reads CASALGSRVGEKLFF. The CDR3 region has the DNA TGTGCCAGCGCTTTAGGGAGCAGGGTAGGGGAAAAACTGTTTTTT. The gene calls are TRBV7-6 and TRBJ1-4; tentative D call: TRBD1 (5 bases). The CDR3 covers 15 residues. The germline gives CDR1 SGHVS, CDR2 FNYEAQ. Trimming removed 8 bases from V and 8 bases from J, with 21 bases in between.

The gene calls are TRBV4-2 and TRBJ1-1, with TRBD1 as a possible D gene (5 bases). There are 16 residues in the CDR3. With 3 bases removed from V and 1 base from J, the gap between germline ends came to 15 bases. Germline loops: CDR1 LGHNA, CDR2 YNFKEQ. The CDR3 DNA sequence: TGTGCCAGCAGCCAGCCCCCTGGGACGCCGAACACTGAAGCTTTCTTT. Its translation: CASSQPPGTPNTEAFF.

V usage is TRBV11-3 and J usage is TRBJ2-7; D unresolved. Trimming shortened V by 1 base and J by 7 bases, and 8 bases separated the two germline ends. CDR1 is SGHNT, CDR2 YENEEA, per germline. CDR3 length equals 12 residues. CDR3 sequence (DNA): TGTGCCAGCAGCTTAGGCGTCGGTGAGCAGTACTTC. It yields the protein CASSLGVGEQYF. Full variable domain (outside the CDR3, taken from reference TRBV11-3 and TRBJ2-7): EAGVVQSPRYKIIEKKQPVAFWCNPISGHNTLYWYLQNLGQGPELLIRYENEEAVDDSQLPKDRFSAERLKGVDSTLKIQPAELGDSAVYLCASSLGVGEQYFGPGTRLTVT.

In this sample, this clone turned up a few times. V usage is TRBV28 and J usage is TRBJ1-1; D is unresolved. Trimming pared 2 bases from V and 7 bases from J, leaving 11 bases between. From germline, CDR1 is MDHEN and CDR2 SYDVKM. The CDR3 length is 13 residues. CDR3 nucleotides: TGTGCCAGCAGTTTAACCAGTAGCGGTGAAGCTTTCTTT. Protein sequence: CASSLTSSGEAFF. Combining the CDR3 with reference TRBV28 and TRBJ1-1 gives the whole variable domain DVKVTQSSRYLVKRTGEKVFLECVQDMDHENMFWYRQDPGLGLRLIYFSYDVKMKEKGDIPEGYSVSREKKERFSLILESASTNQTSMYLCASSLTSSGEAFFGQGTRLTVV.